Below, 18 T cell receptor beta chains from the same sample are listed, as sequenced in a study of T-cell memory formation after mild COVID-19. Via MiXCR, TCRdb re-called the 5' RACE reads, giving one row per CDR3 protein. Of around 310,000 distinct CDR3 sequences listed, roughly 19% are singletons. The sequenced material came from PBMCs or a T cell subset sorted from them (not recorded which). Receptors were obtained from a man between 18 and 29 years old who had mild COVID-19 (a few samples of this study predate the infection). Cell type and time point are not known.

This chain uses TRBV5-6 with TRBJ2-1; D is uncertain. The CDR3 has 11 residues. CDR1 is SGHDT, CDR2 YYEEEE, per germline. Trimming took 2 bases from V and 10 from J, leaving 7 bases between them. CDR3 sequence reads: CASSFSLEQFF. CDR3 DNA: TGTGCCAGCAGCTTCAGCCTGGAGCAGTTCTTC.

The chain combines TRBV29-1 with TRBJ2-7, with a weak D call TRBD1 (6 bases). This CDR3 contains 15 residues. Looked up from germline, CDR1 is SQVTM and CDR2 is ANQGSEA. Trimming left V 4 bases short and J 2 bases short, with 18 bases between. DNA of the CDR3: TGCAGCGTTGGCGGAACCGGGACATCTACCTACGAGCAGTACTTC. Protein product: CSVGGTGTSTYEQYF.

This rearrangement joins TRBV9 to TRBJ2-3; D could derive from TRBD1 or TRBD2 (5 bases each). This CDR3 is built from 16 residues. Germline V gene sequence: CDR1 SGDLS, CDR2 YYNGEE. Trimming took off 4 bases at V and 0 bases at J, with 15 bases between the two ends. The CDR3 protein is CASSLLSRGSTDTQYF. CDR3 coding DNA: TGTGCCAGCAGCCTCCTCTCGAGGGGAAGCACAGATACGCAGTATTTT. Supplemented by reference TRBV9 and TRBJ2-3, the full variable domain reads DSGVTQTPKHLITATGQRVTLRCSPRSGDLSVYWYQQSLDQGLQFLIQYYNGEERAKGNILERFSAQQFPDLHSELNLSSLELGDSALYFCASSLLSRGSTDTQYFGPGTRLTVL.

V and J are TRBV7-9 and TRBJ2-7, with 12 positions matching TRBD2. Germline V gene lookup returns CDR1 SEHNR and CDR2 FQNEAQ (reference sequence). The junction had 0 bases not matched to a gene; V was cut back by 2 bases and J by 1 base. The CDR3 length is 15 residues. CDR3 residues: CASSLLAGGSYEQYF. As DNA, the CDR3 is TGTGCCAGCAGCTTACTAGCGGGGGGGTCCTACGAGCAGTACTTC. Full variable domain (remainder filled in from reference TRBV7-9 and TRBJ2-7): DTGVSQNPRHKITKRGQNVTFRCDPISEHNRLYWYRQTLGQGPEFLTYFQNEAQLEKSRLLSDRFSAERPKGSFSTLEIQRTEQGDSAMYLCASSLLAGGSYEQYFGPGTRLTVT.

CDR3 protein: CSARDQVNYGYTF. The CDR3, as DNA: TGCAGTGCTAGAGACCAGGTCAACTATGGCTACACCTTC. V is TRBV20-1 and J is TRBJ1-2; unclear D gene. V was clipped by 0 bases and J by 2 bases, with 7 bases between them. The CDR3 runs 13 residues. Germline V gene lookup returns CDR1 DFQATT and CDR2 SNEGSKA (reference sequence).

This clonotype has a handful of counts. The CDR3 sequence: CASSLFFTDTQYF. CDR3 in DNA: TGTGCCAGCAGTTTATTTTTCACAGATACGCAGTATTTT. The chain employs TRBV28 and TRBJ2-3; D is unclear. The CDR3 covers 13 residues. The ends were cut back, 1 base at V and 2 bases at J, with 4 bases in the middle. CDR1 is MDHEN, CDR2 SYDVKM, per germline.

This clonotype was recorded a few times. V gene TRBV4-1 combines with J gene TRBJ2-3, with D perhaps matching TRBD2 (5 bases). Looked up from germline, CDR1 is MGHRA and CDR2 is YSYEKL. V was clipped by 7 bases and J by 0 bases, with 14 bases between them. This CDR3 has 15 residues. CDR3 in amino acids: CASTDAGYSTDTQYF. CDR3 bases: TGCGCCAGCACCGACGCGGGCTATAGCACAGATACGCAGTATTTT.

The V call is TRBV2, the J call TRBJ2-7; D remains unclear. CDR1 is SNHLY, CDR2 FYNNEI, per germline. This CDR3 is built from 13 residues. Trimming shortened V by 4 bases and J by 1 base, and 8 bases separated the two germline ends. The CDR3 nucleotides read TGTGCCAGCAGTGCCCCATTTTCCTACGAGCAGTACTTC. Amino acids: CASSAPFSYEQYF.

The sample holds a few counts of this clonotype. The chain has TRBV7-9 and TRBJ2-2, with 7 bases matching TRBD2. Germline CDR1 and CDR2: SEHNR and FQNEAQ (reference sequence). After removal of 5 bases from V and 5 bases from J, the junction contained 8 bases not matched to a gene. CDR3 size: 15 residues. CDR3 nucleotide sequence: TGTGCCAGCAGCCCCCCCGGGAGGATAACCGGGGAGCTGTTTTTT. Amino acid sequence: CASSPPGRITGELFF.

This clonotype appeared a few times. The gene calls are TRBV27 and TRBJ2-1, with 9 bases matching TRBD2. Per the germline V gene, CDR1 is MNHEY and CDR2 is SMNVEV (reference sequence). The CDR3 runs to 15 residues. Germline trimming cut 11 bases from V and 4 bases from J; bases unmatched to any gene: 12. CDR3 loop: CAVKSGLAGYNEQFF. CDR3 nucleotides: TGTGCCGTCAAATCAGGGCTAGCGGGGTACAATGAGCAGTTCTTC.

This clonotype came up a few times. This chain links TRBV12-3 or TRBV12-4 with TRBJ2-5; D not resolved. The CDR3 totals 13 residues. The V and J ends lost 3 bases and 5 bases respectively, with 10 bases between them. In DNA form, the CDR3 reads TGTGCCAGCAGTTTTTGGGGTACCGAGACCCAGTACTTC. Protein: CASSFWGTETQYF.

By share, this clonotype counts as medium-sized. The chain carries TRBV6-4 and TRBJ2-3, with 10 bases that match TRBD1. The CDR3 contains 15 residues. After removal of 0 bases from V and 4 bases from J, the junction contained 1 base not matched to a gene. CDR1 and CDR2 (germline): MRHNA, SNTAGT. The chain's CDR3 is CASSDSTGGADTQYF. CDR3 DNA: TGTGCCAGCAGTGACTCGACAGGGGGCGCAGATACGCAGTATTTT.

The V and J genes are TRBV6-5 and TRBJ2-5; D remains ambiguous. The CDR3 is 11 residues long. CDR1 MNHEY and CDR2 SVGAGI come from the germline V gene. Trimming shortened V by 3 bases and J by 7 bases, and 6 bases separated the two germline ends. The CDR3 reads CASSYSGTQYF. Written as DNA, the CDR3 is TGTGCCAGCAGTTATAGTGGGACCCAGTACTTC.

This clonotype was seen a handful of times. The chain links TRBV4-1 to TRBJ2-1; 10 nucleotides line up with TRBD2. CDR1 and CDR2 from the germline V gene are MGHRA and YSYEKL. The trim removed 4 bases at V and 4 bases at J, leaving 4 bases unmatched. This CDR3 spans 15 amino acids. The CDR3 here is CASSPSTSGYNEQFF. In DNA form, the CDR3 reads TGCGCCAGCAGCCCGTCGACTAGCGGGTACAATGAGCAGTTCTTC.

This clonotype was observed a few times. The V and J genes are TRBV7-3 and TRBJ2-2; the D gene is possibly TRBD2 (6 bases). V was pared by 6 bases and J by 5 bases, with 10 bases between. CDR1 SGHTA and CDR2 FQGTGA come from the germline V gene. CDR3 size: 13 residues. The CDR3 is CASRSGRTGELFF. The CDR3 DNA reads TGTGCCAGCAGGTCAGGGAGGACCGGGGAGCTGTTTTTT.

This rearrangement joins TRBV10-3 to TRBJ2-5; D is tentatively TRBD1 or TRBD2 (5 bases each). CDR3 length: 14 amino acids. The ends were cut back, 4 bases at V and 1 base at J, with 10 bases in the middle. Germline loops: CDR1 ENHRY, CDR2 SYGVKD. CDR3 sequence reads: CAISARDVQETQYF. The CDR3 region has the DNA TGTGCCATCAGTGCAAGGGACGTCCAAGAGACCCAGTACTTC.

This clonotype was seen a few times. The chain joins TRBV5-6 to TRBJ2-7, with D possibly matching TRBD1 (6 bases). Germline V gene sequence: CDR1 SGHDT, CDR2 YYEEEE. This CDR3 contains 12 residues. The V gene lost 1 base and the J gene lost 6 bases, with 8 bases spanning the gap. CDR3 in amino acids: CASSLPGAEQYF. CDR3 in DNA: TGTGCCAGCAGCTTGCCAGGGGCCGAGCAGTACTTC.

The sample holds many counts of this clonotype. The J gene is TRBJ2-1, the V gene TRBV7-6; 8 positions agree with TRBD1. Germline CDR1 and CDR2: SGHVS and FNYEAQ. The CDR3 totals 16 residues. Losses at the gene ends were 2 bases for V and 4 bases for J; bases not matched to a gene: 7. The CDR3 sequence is CASSLYGTGPYNEQFF. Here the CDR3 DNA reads TGTGCCAGCAGCTTATACGGGACAGGACCTTACAATGAGCAGTTCTTC.